The rows below give T cell receptor beta chains drawn from one sample of a study of shared clonotypes between healthy human individuals. TCRdb keeps only in-frame clones here, not all; method: immunoSEQ multiplex PCR. Found here are 2 million to 2.5 million clones, approximately 96% of them singletons; the top ten hold roughly 0.13%. The sample comprised naive CD4+ T cells sorted from blood. The receptors originated from a young man in good health. The CDR3 runs from the conserved cysteine through the conserved F or W. D genes are given only for firm matches. Clone size, where shown, is once, few, many, or a class for clones that have expanded.

V	size	D	J	CDR3	DNA
TRBV6-5	NA	NA	TRBJ2-7	CASSYPDCLSGHEQYF	TGTGCCAGCAGTTACCCCGACTGCCTTTCTGGACACGAGCAGTACTTC
TRBV4-1	NA	NA	TRBJ1-2	CASSQDAGLNYGYTF	TGCGCCAGCAGCCAAGATGCGGGGCTTAACTATGGCTACACCTTC
TRBV7-3	NA	NA	TRBJ1-2	CASSSTGGSGYTF	TGTGCCAGCAGCTCGACCGGGGGCAGTGGCTACACCTTC
TRBV21-1	NA	NA	TRBJ2-7	CASSRGRRPSYEQYF	TGTGCCAGCAGCAGAGGCCGACGTCCTTCCTACGAGCAGTACTTC
TRBV5-5	NA	TRBD2	TRBJ2-5	CASSSSGGPPETQYF	TGTGCCAGCAGCTCCAGCGGGGGCCCTCCGGAGACCCAGTACTTC
TRBV18	NA	NA	TRBJ2-5	CASSQQETQYF	TGTGCCAGCTCACAACAAGAGACCCAGTACTTC
TRBV30	NA	NA	TRBJ1-2	CAWKYGYYGYTF	TGTGCCTGGAAATATGGGTACTATGGCTACACCTTC
TRBV4-3	once	TRBD1	TRBJ1-2	CASSRERGQQSYGYTF	TGCGCCAGCAGCCGAGAGAGGGGACAGCAAAGCTATGGCTACACCTTC
TRBV28	NA	NA	TRBJ1-5	CASSLGGSNQPQHF	TGTGCCAGCAGCCTGGGGGGTAGCAATCAGCCCCAGCATTTT
TRBV27	NA	NA	TRBJ1-4	CASSSNLENEKLFF	TGTGCCAGCAGCTCCAATTTGGAGAATGAAAAACTGTTTTTT
TRBV7-9	NA	TRBD1	TRBJ1-1	CASSSRGRNTEAFF	TGTGCCAGCAGCTCCAGGGGGCGCAACACTGAAGCTTTCTTT
TRBV18	NA	TRBD1	TRBJ2-3	CASSPLAVGQGAADTQYF	TGTGCCAGCTCACCGCTCGCCGTTGGACAGGGGGCAGCAGATACGCAGTATTTT
TRBV5-1	NA	TRBD1	TRBJ2-1	CASSGDSLYNEQFF	TGCGCCAGCAGCGGGGACAGTTTATACAATGAGCAGTTCTTC
TRBV6-5	once	NA	TRBJ1-3	CASRGLSASGNTIYF	TGTGCCAGCAGGGGCCTGAGTGCCTCTGGAAACACCATATATTTT